The 22 T cell receptor beta chains presented below share a single source sample, sequenced in a study of glioma-infiltrating T cells after dendritic cell vaccination. Sequencing used immunoSEQ multiplex PCR; TCRdb keeps in-frame clones, though not all of them. There are 90,000 to 110,000 clones in the sample; around 89% occur only once, and roughly 2.5% lies in the top ten. Time point noted: after dendritic cell vaccination, including at tumor progression/relapse. This specimen consisted of blood, obtained after dendritic cell vaccination. These receptors all stem from a human donor with glioblastoma.

V gene TRBV28 combines with J gene TRBJ1-2; 8 bases map to TRBD1. This CDR3 has 14 residues. CDR1 is MDHEN, CDR2 SYDVKM, per germline. V lost 6 bases, J lost 4 bases, and 7 bases stayed unmatched. Here the CDR3 reads CASSEDRVTYGYTF. For the CDR3, the DNA is TGTGCCAGCAGCGAGGACAGGGTAACCTATGGCTACACCTTC.

This chain links TRBV19 with TRBJ1-1; 9 bases agree with TRBD1. Trimming at V came to 3 bases and at J to 1 base, leaving 6 bases not matched to a gene. The CDR3 is 16 amino acids. The germline V gene has CDR1 LNHDA and CDR2 SQIVND (reference sequence). Written as DNA, the CDR3 is TGTGCCAGTAGTATTTGGGACAGGGTCGGGAACACTGAAGCTTTCTTT. Protein product: CASSIWDRVGNTEAFF.

This chain links TRBV14 with TRBJ1-5; 7 nucleotides agree with TRBD1. This CDR3 region has 16 residues. CDR1 and CDR2 from the germline V gene are SGHDN and FVKESK. V gave up 4 bases and J gave up 2 bases; unmatched junction bases: 8. CDR3 sequence reads: CASSPIGGTGNQPQHF. DNA for the CDR3: TGTGCCAGCAGCCCAATCGGTGGGACAGGCAATCAGCCCCAGCATTTT.

The chain joins TRBV6-1 to TRBJ1-3; D is ambiguous. The germline V gene encodes CDR1 MNHNS and CDR2 SASEGT. The length of the CDR3 is 14 residues. V lost 2 bases and J 2 bases, leaving 7 bases between the germline ends. The CDR3 loop is CASSETTAGNTIYF. The CDR3 nucleotides are TGTGCCAGCAGTGAAACAACAGCTGGAAACACCATATATTTT.

The rearrangement joins TRBV2 to TRBJ2-2; 9 nucleotides line up with TRBD2. The CDR3 is 16 residues long. Trimming took 6 bases from V and 3 from J; bases not matched to a gene: 8. CDR1 is SNHLY and CDR2 is FYNNEI in the germline V gene. The CDR3, as DNA: TGTGCCAGCAGAGATCTAGCGGGGCCCTACACCGGGGAGCTGTTTTTT. Protein sequence: CASRDLAGPYTGELFF.

The chain links TRBV2 to TRBJ2-5; 14 nucleotides line up with TRBD2. Germline trimming cut 8 bases from V and 5 bases from J; bases unmatched to any gene: 7. The length of the CDR3 is 15 residues. In germline, CDR1 is SNHLY, CDR2 FYNNEI. In nucleotides, the CDR3 is TGTGCCAGCGGCCGACTAGCGGGGGGGCTGGAGACCCAGTACTTC. Its protein product is CASGRLAGGLETQYF.

The chain recombines TRBV6-1 with TRBJ2-1; D remains unclear. V dropped 10 bases and J dropped 4 bases, with 14 bases sitting between them. Germline V gene data show CDR1 as MNHNS and CDR2 as SASEGT. The CDR3 has 13 amino acids. The CDR3 sequence is CATWIRGYNEQFF. As DNA, the CDR3 is TGTGCCACATGGATTCGCGGTTACAATGAGCAGTTCTTC.

The chain joins TRBV6-5 to TRBJ2-1, with 8 nucleotides matching TRBD2. J gave up 12 bases and V 6 bases, and 13 bases lay outside the gene matches. The V gene's germline CDR1 is MNHEY and CDR2 SVGAGI. The CDR3 sequence is 14 residues long. CDR3 sequence (DNA): TGTGCCAGCAGCCCCGGGGGGAGCGGGGGAAGGCAGTTCTTC. It yields the protein CASSPGGSGGRQFF.

The V and J genes are TRBV7-2 and TRBJ2-1, with TRBD1 matching 7 bases. The ends lost 5 bases at V and 2 bases at J; junction bases unmatched: 9. CDR3 length: 16 residues. CDR1 and CDR2 (germline): SGHTA, FQGNSA. The chain's CDR3 is CASSRGPGQTYNEQFF. The CDR3, as DNA: TGTGCCAGCAGCCGGGGACCGGGACAGACCTACAATGAGCAGTTCTTC. Supplemented by reference TRBV7-2 and TRBJ2-1, the full variable domain reads GAGVSQSPSNKVTEKGKDVELRCDPISGHTALYWYRQSLGQGLEFLIYFQGNSAPDKSGLPSDRFSAERTGGSVSTLTIQRTQQEDSAVYLCASSRGPGQTYNEQFFGPGTRLTVL.

Notes on this clone: Germline is not matched at one junction end, which may reflect a read error. The rearrangement joins TRBV9 to TRBJ2-1, with 9 bases identical to TRBD1. CDR1 is SGDLS and CDR2 is YYNGEE in the germline V gene. The CDR3 is 12 amino acids. The CDR3 DNA sequence: TGTGCCAGCAGCTTAGCCGGGACAGGGCTAATCTTC. It translates to CASSLAGTGLIF.

The CDR3 bases are TGTGCCAGCAGTACCGGACAGGGCGGTCAGCCCCAGCATTTT. Amino acids: CASSTGQGGQPQHF. The chain couples TRBV2 to TRBJ1-5; 8 positions agree with TRBD1. V was pared by 5 bases and J by 6 bases, with 6 bases of the junction left unmatched. The CDR3 loop spans 14 amino acids. Per the germline V gene, CDR1 is SNHLY and CDR2 is FYNNEI.

V usage is TRBV6-5 and J usage is TRBJ1-1; D is uncertain. There are 11 residues in the CDR3. The germline V gene encodes CDR1 MNHEY and CDR2 SVGAGI. V lost 6 bases and J 4 bases, leaving 6 bases between the germline ends. CDR3: CASSRGTEAFF. CDR3 sequence (DNA): TGTGCCAGCAGCCGGGGCACTGAAGCTTTCTTT.

The chain has TRBV6-1 and TRBJ2-7; 10 nucleotides line up with TRBD1. Germline assignment: CDR1 MNHNS and CDR2 SASEGT. The CDR3 spans 16 residues. The ends lost 0 bases at V and 3 bases at J; junction bases unmatched: 5. The CDR3 nucleotides read TGTGCCAGCAGTGAAGCGAACGGACAGGGGGTCTACGAGCAGTACTTC. This codes for CASSEANGQGVYEQYF.

Points on this clone: The same CDR3 arises from other DNA sequences in this sample as well. This chain connects TRBV2 to TRBJ1-1; D may be TRBD1 (6 bases). Germline V gene lookup returns CDR1 SNHLY and CDR2 FYNNEI. The length of the CDR3 is 13 residues. V shed 8 bases and J shed 1 base, with 11 bases lying between them. CDR3 nucleotide sequence: TGTGCCAGCCGGGCGGACAGGAACACTGAAGCTTTCTTT. This codes for CASRADRNTEAFF.

The chain employs TRBV11-2 and TRBJ2-7, with 8 bases identical to TRBD1. The CDR3 sequence is 13 residues long. V lost 3 bases, J lost 4 bases, and 2 bases stayed unmatched. Germline V lookup: CDR1 SGHAT, CDR2 FQNNGV. CDR3 DNA: TGTGCCAGCAGCTTTACAGGGGGGTACGAGCAGTACTTC. It encodes CASSFTGGYEQYF.

The rearrangement joins TRBV11-2 to TRBJ2-7; D gene ambiguous. The CDR3 loop spans 15 amino acids. Germline V gene data show CDR1 as SGHAT and CDR2 as FQNNGV. The V end was cut by 0 bases, the J end by 0 bases, with 9 bases between. The CDR3 reads CASSLDRPSSYEQYF. The DNA of the CDR3 is TGTGCCAGCAGCTTAGATCGCCCCAGCTCCTACGAGCAGTACTTC. Full variable domain (remainder filled in from reference TRBV11-2 and TRBJ2-7): EAGVAQSPRYKIIEKRQSVAFWCNPISGHATLYWYQQILGQGPKLLIQFQNNGVVDDSQLPKDRFSAERLKGVDSTLKIQPAKLEDSAVYLCASSLDRPSSYEQYFGPGTRLTVT.

The J gene is TRBJ1-5, the V gene TRBV6-1, with 7 nucleotides matching TRBD1. Germline CDR1 is MNHNS and CDR2 is SASEGT. This CDR3 is 14 amino acids long. V trimming: 4 bases; J trimming: 7 bases; junction bases outside the gene matches: 7. The CDR3 region is CASSVTGLYQPQHF. CDR3 nucleotides: TGTGCCAGCAGTGTGACAGGGCTTTACCAGCCCCAGCATTTT.

The chain joins TRBV7-2 to TRBJ1-5, with D possibly matching TRBD1 (6 bases). CDR1 and CDR2 (germline): SGHTA, FQGNSA. This CDR3 comprises 17 residues. Trimming removed 1 base at V and 4 bases at J, with 17 bases between. The DNA for the CDR3 is TGTGCCAGCAGCTTAGTTGGGGGCAGGGTGTGGAATCAGCCCCAGCATTTT. Translation: CASSLVGGRVWNQPQHF. Complete variable domain (other parts from reference TRBV7-2 and TRBJ1-5): GAGVSQSPSNKVTEKGKDVELRCDPISGHTALYWYRQSLGQGLEFLIYFQGNSAPDKSGLPSDRFSAERTGGSVSTLTIQRTQQEDSAVYLCASSLVGGRVWNQPQHFGDGTRLSIL.

The chain links TRBV5-1 to TRBJ2-2; D might be TRBD2 (6 bases). CDR3 length: 15 amino acids. Germline loops: CDR1 SGHRS, CDR2 YFSETQ. V was clipped by 3 bases and J by 4 bases, with 13 bases between them. This chain's CDR3 is CASSWGSGSTGELFF. CDR3 coding DNA: TGCGCCAGCAGCTGGGGTAGCGGCAGCACCGGGGAGCTGTTTTTT.

J is TRBJ1-2 and V is TRBV4-1; D remains unclear. Germline lookup yields CDR1 MGHRA and CDR2 YSYEKL. CDR3 size: 15 residues. V was clipped by 0 bases and J by 0 bases, with 8 bases between them. DNA of the CDR3: TGCGCCAGCAGCCAAGATGTCGCAGCTAACTATGGCTACACCTTC. This sequence encodes CASSQDVAANYGYTF.

V and J are TRBV29-1 and TRBJ2-7, with a possible D match to TRBD2 (6 bases). In germline, CDR1 is SQVTM, CDR2 ANQGSEA. V lost 4 bases, J lost 7 bases, and 17 bases lay in between. The CDR3 consists of 13 residues. The CDR3 spells CSVGDSRRGEQYF. CDR3 in DNA: TGCAGCGTTGGGGACTCGCGGAGAGGAGAGCAGTACTTC.

The V call is TRBV14, the J call TRBJ2-1; maybe TRBD2 (6 bases). Trimming left V 0 bases short and J 4 bases short, with 13 bases between. Germline CDR1 is SGHDN and CDR2 is FVKESK. This CDR3 comprises 16 residues. The CDR3 sequence is CASSQDSPGGYNEQFF. The CDR3 nucleotides read TGTGCCAGCAGCCAAGATTCCCCCGGAGGGTACAATGAGCAGTTCTTC.